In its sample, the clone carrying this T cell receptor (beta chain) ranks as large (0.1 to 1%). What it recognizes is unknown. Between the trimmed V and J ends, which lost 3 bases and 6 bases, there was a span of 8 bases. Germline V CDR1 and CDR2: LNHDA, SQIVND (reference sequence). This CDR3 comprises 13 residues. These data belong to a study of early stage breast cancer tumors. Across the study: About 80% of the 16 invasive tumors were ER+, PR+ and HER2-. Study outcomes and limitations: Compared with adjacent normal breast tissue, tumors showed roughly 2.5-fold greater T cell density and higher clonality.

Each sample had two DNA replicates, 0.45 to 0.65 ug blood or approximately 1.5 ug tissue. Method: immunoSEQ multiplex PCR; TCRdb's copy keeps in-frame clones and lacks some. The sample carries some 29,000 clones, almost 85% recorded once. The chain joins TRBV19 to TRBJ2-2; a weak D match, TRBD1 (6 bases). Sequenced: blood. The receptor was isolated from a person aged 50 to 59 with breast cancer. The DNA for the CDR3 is TGTGCCAGTAGTATGGGGACATCCGGGGAGCTGTTTTTT. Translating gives CASSMGTSGELFF.